The 3 T cell receptor beta chains given below trace back to one sample, sequenced in a study of blood T cell repertoires in COVID-19. TCRdb's table, derived via immunoSEQ multiplex PCR, lists solely in-frame clones and lacks some. The sample has 140,000 to 150,000 clones; 85% are singletons. The sample taken for sequencing was PBMCs or T cells enriched from blood (not recorded which). The receptors shown here come from a woman in her thirties or forties who had recovered from COVID-19.

The chain employs TRBV5-1 and TRBJ2-5; TRBD1 agrees at 8 bases. The V segment lost 2 bases and the J segment 4 bases; nucleotides outside the gene matches: 1. This CDR3 is built from 13 residues. The germline gives CDR1 SGHRS, CDR2 YFSETQ. CDR3 sequence reads: CASSFDRGETQYF. The CDR3 nucleotides are TGCGCCAGCAGCTTCGACAGGGGAGAGACCCAGTACTTC.

The chain links TRBV29-1 to TRBJ2-6; 7 positions match TRBD2. The J segment lost 0 bases and the V segment lost 6 bases, leaving 8 bases of the junction unmatched. There are 16 residues in the CDR3. Per the germline V gene, CDR1 is SQVTM and CDR2 is ANQGSEA. The CDR3 loop reads CSVPRGGGSGANVLTF. Here the CDR3 DNA reads TGCAGCGTCCCCCGCGGCGGGGGCTCTGGGGCCAACGTCCTGACTTTC.

This rearrangement joins TRBV10-3 to TRBJ1-2, with 7 positions matching TRBD1. Germline V gene sequence: CDR1 ENHRY, CDR2 SYGVKD. The J segment lost 4 bases and the V segment lost 10 bases, leaving 12 bases of the junction unmatched. CDR3 length: 14 amino acids. The CDR3 DNA follows: TGTGCCACCCAGCCGGGGACAGCCATCTATGGCTACACCTTC. This sequence encodes CATQPGTAIYGYTF.